This T cell receptor beta chain was obtained from a study of blood T cell repertoires in COVID-19. At the level of the study: Acute and convalescent COVID-19 specimens originated in the United States, Italy and Spain. Sources were T cells, B-cell-depleted T cells, or PBMCs; the material itself was cDNA or gDNA.

Germline CDR1 and CDR2: KGHSH and LQKENI. This CDR3 spans 11 amino acids. V lost 3 bases and J lost 8, with 7 bases in between. Methods used by the authors: Amplification with reference gene primers provided the estimates of nucleated cell counts. Produced via immunoSEQ multiplex PCR; TCRdb's table is partial and in-frame only. V and J calls and clone size are given by that table; D and trimming were obtained from the DNA. The data show tens of thousands of clones, more than 70% seen once. The receptor comes from a man between 50 and 59 years old with active COVID-19. The chain is built from TRBV18 and TRBJ1-2; no clear D. Sequencing was carried out using peripheral blood. The CDR3 here is CASSPLSGYTF. CDR3 DNA: TGTGCCAGCTCACCGTTGTCGGGCTACACCTTC.